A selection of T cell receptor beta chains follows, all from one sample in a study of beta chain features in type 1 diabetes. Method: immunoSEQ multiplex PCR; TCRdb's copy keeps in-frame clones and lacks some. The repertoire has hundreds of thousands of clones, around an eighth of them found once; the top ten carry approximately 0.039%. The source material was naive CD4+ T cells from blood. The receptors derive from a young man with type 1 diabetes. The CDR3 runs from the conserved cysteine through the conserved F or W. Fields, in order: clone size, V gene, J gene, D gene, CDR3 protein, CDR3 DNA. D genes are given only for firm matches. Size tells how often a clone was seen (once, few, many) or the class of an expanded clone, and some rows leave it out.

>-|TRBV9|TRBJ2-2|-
CASSSRLQHDGELFF
TGTGCCAGCAGCTCCCGCCTACAGCATGACGGGGAGCTGTTTTTT
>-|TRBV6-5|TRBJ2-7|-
CASSYLRLAPAYEQYF
TGTGCCAGCAGTTACTTGAGGCTAGCTCCTGCCTACGAGCAGTACTTC
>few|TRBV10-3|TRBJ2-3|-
CAISESTSATTQYF
TGTGCCATCAGTGAGTCGACTAGTGCCACTACGCAGTATTTT
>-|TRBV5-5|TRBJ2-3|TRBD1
CASSLEWDRGTDTQYF
TGTGCCAGCAGCTTGGAATGGGACAGGGGAACAGATACGCAGTATTTT
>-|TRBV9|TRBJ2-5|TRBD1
CASTVGFGTGGEETQYF
TGTGCCAGCACCGTTGGGTTTGGGACAGGGGGCGAAGAGACCCAGTACTTC
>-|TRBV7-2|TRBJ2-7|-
CASSLFGDAYEQYF
TGTGCCAGCAGCTTATTTGGGGACGCCTACGAGCAGTACTTC
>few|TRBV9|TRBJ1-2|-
CASSSQTASYGYTF
TGTGCCAGCAGCTCCCAGACAGCCTCCTATGGCTACACCTTC
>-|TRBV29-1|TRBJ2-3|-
CSVEFAGASTDTQYF
TGCAGCGTTGAATTTGCGGGCGCTAGCACAGATACGCAGTATTTT
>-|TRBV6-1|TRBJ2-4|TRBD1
CASSEAQGTGGFVGKNIQYF
TGTGCCAGCAGTGAAGCGCAAGGGACAGGGGGGTTTGTAGGCAAAAACATTCAGTACTTC
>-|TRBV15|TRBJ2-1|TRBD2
CATSGKGLAGSNEQFF
TGTGCCACCAGCGGCAAAGGACTAGCGGGGTCCAATGAGCAGTTCTTC
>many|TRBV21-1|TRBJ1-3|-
CATRAPGNTIYF
TGTGCCACCCGGGCTCCTGGAAACACCATATATTTT
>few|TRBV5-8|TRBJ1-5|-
CASSSRFARNQPQHF
TGTGCCAGCAGCTCCCGATTCGCGCGCAATCAGCCCCAGCATTTT
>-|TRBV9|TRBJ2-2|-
CASSAGTREGELFF
TGTGCCAGCAGCGCGGGCACACGCGAAGGGGAGCTGTTTTTT
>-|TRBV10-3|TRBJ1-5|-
CAISEEQGRQPQHF
TGTGCCATCAGTGAGGAACAGGGCAGACAGCCCCAGCATTTT
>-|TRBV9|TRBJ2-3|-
CASSVDGSPSATDTQYF
TGTGCCAGCAGCGTAGATGGGAGCCCCAGCGCCACAGATACGCAGTATTTT
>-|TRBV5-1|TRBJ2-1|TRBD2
CASSSWTSGSTNEQFF
TGCGCCAGCAGCAGTTGGACTAGCGGGAGTACGAATGAGCAGTTCTTC
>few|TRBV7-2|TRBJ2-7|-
CASSLPSPEQYF
TGTGCCAGCAGCCTACCCTCTCCCGAGCAGTACTTC
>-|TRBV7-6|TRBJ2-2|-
CASSLENTGELFF
TGTGCCAGCAGCTTAGAGAACACCGGGGAGCTGTTTTTT
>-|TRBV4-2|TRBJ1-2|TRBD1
CASSQETGATNYGYTF
TGTGCCAGCAGCCAGGAAACAGGGGCAACTAACTATGGCTACACCTTC
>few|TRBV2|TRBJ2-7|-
CASSKEGVSYEQYF
TGTGCCAGCAGCAAGGAGGGGGTCTCCTACGAGCAGTACTTC
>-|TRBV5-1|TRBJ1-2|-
CASSLSWLSGYTF
TGCGCCAGCAGCTTGTCTTGGCTCTCTGGCTACACCTTC
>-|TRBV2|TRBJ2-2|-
CASSAQGEGGELFF
TGTGCCAGCAGTGCACAGGGGGAGGGCGGGGAGCTGTTTTTT
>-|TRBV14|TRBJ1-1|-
CASSQGPGLPGWYTEAFF
TGTGCCAGCAGCCAAGGTCCGGGACTCCCAGGGTGGTACACTGAAGCTTTCTTT
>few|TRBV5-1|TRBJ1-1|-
CASSLDPRGGTEAFF
TGCGCCAGCAGCTTGGACCCGAGAGGCGGCACTGAAGCTTTCTTT
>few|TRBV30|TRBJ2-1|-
CARRSYNEQFF
TGTGCCCGGAGAAGTTACAATGAGCAGTTCTTC
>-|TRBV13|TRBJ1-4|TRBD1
CASKRGGEREKLFF
TGTGCCAGCAAGAGAGGGGGCGAGCGTGAAAAACTGTTTTTT
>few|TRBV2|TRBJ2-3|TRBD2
CASNRLAGGTDTQYF
TGTGCCAGCAACCGACTAGCGGGGGGCACAGATACGCAGTATTTT
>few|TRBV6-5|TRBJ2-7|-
CASTTNSRGYEQYF
TGTGCCAGCACGACCAACTCTCGCGGATACGAGCAGTACTTC
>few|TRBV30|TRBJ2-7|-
CAWSVRASSVGEQYF
TGTGCCTGGAGTGTACGGGCATCCTCGGTGGGAGAGCAGTACTTC
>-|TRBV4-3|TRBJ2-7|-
CASSQDAGPRINYEQYF
TGCGCCAGCAGCCAAGACGCAGGCCCGCGGATAAACTACGAGCAGTACTTC
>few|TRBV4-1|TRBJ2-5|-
CASSQGVLETQYF
TGCGCCAGCAGCCAAGGGGTTTTGGAGACCCAGTACTTC
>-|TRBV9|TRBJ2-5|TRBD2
CASSYLRGGGETQYF
TGTGCCAGCAGCTACCTGCGGGGGGGCGGAGAGACCCAGTACTTC
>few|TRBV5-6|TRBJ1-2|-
CASSLAQAQPYGYTF
TGTGCCAGCAGCTTGGCTCAGGCGCAGCCCTATGGCTACACCTTC
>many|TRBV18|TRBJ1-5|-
CASSPGVNQPQHF
TGTGCCAGCTCACCAGGGGTTAATCAGCCCCAGCATTTT
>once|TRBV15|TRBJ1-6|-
CATSRDPVPPLHF
TGTGCCACCAGCAGAGATCCGGTTCCCCCCCTCCACTTT
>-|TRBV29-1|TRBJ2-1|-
CSVGSLAPGFNEQFF
TGCAGCGTTGGTAGTTTGGCTCCAGGTTTTAATGAGCAGTTCTTC
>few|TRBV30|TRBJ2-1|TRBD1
CAWSRGQQNEQFF
TGTGCCTGGAGTAGGGGACAGCAGAATGAGCAGTTCTTC
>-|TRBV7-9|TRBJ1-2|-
CASSFVGQGYTF
TGTGCCAGCAGCTTCGTCGGGCAGGGGTACACCTTC
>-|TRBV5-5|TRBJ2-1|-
CASSFPGPQFF
TGTGCCAGCAGCTTCCCTGGGCCGCAGTTCTTC
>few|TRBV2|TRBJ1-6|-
CASSAEVGSPLHF
TGTGCCAGCAGCGCGGAAGTGGGTTCACCCCTCCACTTT
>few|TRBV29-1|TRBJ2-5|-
CSVDRAETQYF
TGCAGCGTTGACAGGGCGGAGACCCAGTACTTC
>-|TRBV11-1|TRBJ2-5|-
CASSPDSQETQYF
TGTGCCAGCAGCCCCGACAGCCAAGAGACCCAGTACTTC
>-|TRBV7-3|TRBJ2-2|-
CASSLMTGKTGELFF
TGTGCCAGCAGCTTAATGACAGGCAAGACCGGGGAGCTGTTTTTT
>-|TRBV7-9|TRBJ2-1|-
CASSPRGLAGGEQFF
TGTGCCAGCAGCCCCCGTGGGCTAGCCGGCGGTGAGCAGTTCTTC
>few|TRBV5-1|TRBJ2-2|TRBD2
CASSLILAGDTGELFF
TGCGCCAGCAGCTTGATTCTAGCGGGGGACACCGGGGAGCTGTTTTTT
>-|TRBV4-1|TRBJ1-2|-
CASSQGGPNYGYTF
TGCGCCAGCAGCCAAGGGGGGCCAAACTATGGCTACACCTTC
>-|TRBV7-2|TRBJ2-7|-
CASSPTGPGQYF
TGTGCCAGCAGCCCTACAGGTCCGGGGCAGTACTTC
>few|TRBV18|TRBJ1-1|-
CASSPTTGTEAFF
TGTGCCAGCTCACCGACGACAGGAACTGAAGCTTTCTTT
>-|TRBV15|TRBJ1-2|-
CATSRDGAWDYTF
TGTGCCACCAGCAGAGATGGGGCCTGGGACTACACCTTC